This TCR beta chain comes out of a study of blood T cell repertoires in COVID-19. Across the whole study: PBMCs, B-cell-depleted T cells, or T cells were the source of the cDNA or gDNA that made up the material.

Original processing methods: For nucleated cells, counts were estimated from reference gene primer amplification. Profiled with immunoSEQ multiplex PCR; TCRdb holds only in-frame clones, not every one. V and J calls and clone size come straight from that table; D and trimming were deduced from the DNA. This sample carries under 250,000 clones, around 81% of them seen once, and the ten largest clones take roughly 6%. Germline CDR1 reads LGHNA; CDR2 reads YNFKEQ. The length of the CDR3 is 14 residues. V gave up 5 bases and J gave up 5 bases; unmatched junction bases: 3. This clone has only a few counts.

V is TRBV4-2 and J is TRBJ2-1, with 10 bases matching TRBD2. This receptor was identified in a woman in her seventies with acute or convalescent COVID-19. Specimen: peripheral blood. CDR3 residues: CASSFGLADNEQFF. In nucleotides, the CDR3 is TGTGCCAGCAGCTTTGGACTAGCGGACAATGAGCAGTTCTTC.